Listed here are 10 T cell receptor beta chains from one sample, sequenced in a study of blood T cell repertoires in COVID-19. Sequencing used immunoSEQ multiplex PCR; TCRdb keeps in-frame clones, though not all of them. The repertoire has about 100,000 clones, around 92% of them found once; the top ten carry around 5.8%. The sample comprised peripheral blood. These receptors originate from a man aged 50 to 60 with active COVID-19.

V is TRBV28 and J is TRBJ2-1; TRBD2 aligns across 8 bases. CDR1 and CDR2 (germline): MDHEN, SYDVKM. The CDR3 runs 18 residues. Unmatched junction bases numbered 15, after V lost 5 bases and J lost 3 bases. CDR3 amino acids: CASSPPWGSGTIYNEQFF. CDR3 sequence (DNA): TGTGCCAGCAGTCCCCCATGGGGTAGCGGGACGATCTACAATGAGCAGTTCTTC.

The gene calls are TRBV28 and TRBJ1-6, with 7 bases aligning to TRBD1. The CDR3 sequence is 12 residues long. In germline, CDR1 is MDHEN, CDR2 SYDVKM. Here the CDR3 reads CANGQVNSPLHF. The CDR3 coding sequence is TGTGCTAACGGACAGGTTAATTCACCCCTCCACTTT.

The chain recombines TRBV28 with TRBJ2-2; D is perhaps TRBD1 (5 bases). Per germline, CDR1 MDHEN and CDR2 SYDVKM. The CDR3 contains 13 residues. Trimming shortened V by 8 bases and J by 0 bases, and 7 bases separated the two germline ends. The CDR3 spells CASRQTNTGELFF. The CDR3 DNA follows: TGTGCCAGCCGACAGACGAACACCGGGGAGCTGTTTTTT.

Only a few counts were recorded for this clone. The gene calls are TRBV6-1 and TRBJ1-5; D possibly corresponds to TRBD1 (5 bases). Germline V gene lookup returns CDR1 MNHNS and CDR2 SASEGT. V lost 3 bases and J lost 8, with 8 bases in between. There are 12 residues in the CDR3. CDR3: CASSDRVKPQHF. As DNA, the CDR3 is TGTGCCAGCAGTGACAGGGTAAAGCCCCAGCATTTT.

The table lists this clone with a few counts. This chain connects TRBV4-2 to TRBJ2-1; TRBD2 matches at 11 bases. This CDR3 comprises 18 residues. J lost 0 bases, V lost 0 bases, and 4 bases had no gene match. Per the germline V gene, CDR1 is LGHNA and CDR2 is YNFKEQ. CDR3 protein: CASSQDLAGGASYNEQFF. CDR3 nucleotide sequence: TGTGCCAGCAGCCAAGACCTAGCGGGAGGAGCCTCCTACAATGAGCAGTTCTTC.

This rearrangement joins TRBV24-1 to TRBJ1-1; D is perhaps TRBD1 (6 bases). Germline CDR1 reads KGHDR; CDR2 reads SFDVKD. Deletions cut 4 bases from V and 6 bases from J, with 11 bases between. There are 13 residues in the CDR3. The CDR3 sequence is CATSDPNRAEAFF. The CDR3 nucleotides are TGTGCCACCAGTGACCCCAACAGGGCTGAAGCTTTCTTT.

The CDR3 coding sequence is TGTGCCAGCAGCCTCAACGGGATAGCGGGACACTACGAGCAGTACTTC. This encodes CASSLNGIAGHYEQYF. The chain recombines TRBV7-2 with TRBJ2-7, with 8 nucleotides matching TRBD2. After removal of 5 bases from V and 3 bases from J, the junction contained 12 bases not matched to a gene. Germline-derived CDR1 and CDR2 are SGHTA and FQGNSA. This CDR3 spans 16 amino acids.

This rearrangement joins TRBV19 to TRBJ2-1, with 11 bases that match TRBD2. The CDR3 extends over 16 amino acids. The germline V gene encodes CDR1 LNHDA and CDR2 SQIVND (reference sequence). V lost 4 bases and J lost 0; bases outside the gene matches: 2. The CDR3 DNA is TGTGCCAGTAGTAAGACTAGCGGGATCTCCTACAATGAGCAGTTCTTC. Its translation is CASSKTSGISYNEQFF. The full variable domain, its missing parts supplied by reference TRBV19 and TRBJ2-1, is DGGITQSPKYLFRKEGQNVTLSCEQNLNHDAMYWYRQDPGQGLRLIYYSQIVNDFQKGDIAEGYSVSREKKESFPLTVTSAQKNPTAFYLCASSKTSGISYNEQFFGPGTRLTVL.

This clone turned up a few times. The chain joins TRBV3-1 (or the pseudogene TRBV3-2) to TRBJ1-3; D is unclear. CDR1 is LGHDT and CDR2 is YNNKEL in the germline V gene (reference sequence). There are 17 residues in the CDR3. Trimming left V 1 base short and J 0 bases short, with 13 bases between. CDR3 DNA sequence: TGTGCCAGCAGCCAAGGCGCGGTCCAGAACTCTGGAAACACCATATATTTT. Translated: CASSQGAVQNSGNTIYF.

This clone was seen only a few times. The rearrangement links TRBV5-8 to TRBJ2-1, with D maybe TRBD1 (5 bases). With 4 bases removed from V and 4 bases from J, the gap between germline ends came to 18 bases. Germline V gene lookup returns CDR1 SGHTS and CDR2 YDEGEE. The CDR3 has 16 amino acids. The CDR3 region is CASSRALTAPYNEQFF. The CDR3 DNA is TGTGCCAGCAGCCGGGCTTTGACAGCTCCATACAATGAGCAGTTCTTC.